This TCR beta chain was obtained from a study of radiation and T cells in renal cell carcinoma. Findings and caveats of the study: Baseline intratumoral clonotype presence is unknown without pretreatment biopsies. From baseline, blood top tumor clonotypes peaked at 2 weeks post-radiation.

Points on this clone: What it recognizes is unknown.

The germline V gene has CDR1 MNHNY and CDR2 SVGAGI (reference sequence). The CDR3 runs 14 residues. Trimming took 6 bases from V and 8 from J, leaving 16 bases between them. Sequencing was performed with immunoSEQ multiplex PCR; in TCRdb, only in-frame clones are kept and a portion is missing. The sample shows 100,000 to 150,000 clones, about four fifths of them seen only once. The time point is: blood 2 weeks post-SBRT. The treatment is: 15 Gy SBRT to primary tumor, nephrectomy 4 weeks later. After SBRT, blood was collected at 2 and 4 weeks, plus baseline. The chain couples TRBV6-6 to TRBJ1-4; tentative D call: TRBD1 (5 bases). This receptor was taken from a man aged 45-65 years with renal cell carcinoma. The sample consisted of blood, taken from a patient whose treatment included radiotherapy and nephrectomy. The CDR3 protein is CASRGTLSPEKLFF. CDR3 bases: TGTGCCAGCAGGGGGACTCTTAGTCCGGAAAAACTGTTTTTT.